The 30 T cell receptor beta chains in this list originate from one sample, sequenced in a study of cytomegalovirus exposure and HLA in healthy donors. A multiplex PCR was run with 60 Vbeta primers and 13 Jbeta primers. Using immunoSEQ multiplex PCR, the repertoire was profiled, and TCRdb retains in-frame clones only, with some absent. The data contain roughly 120,000 clones, under 85% of them singletons. Specimen: PBMCs. These receptors originate from a middle-aged woman in good health and CMV-seropositive.

This clone was observed once. This chain uses TRBV18 with TRBJ1-5; D not resolved. Germline CDR1 reads KGHSH; CDR2 reads LQKENI. V lost 3 bases and J 5 bases, leaving 17 bases between the germline ends. The CDR3 is 16 amino acids. The CDR3 coding sequence is TGTGCCAGCTCACCGGGCGGGTGGGGAACTCATCAGCCCCAGCATTTT. It specifies CASSPGGWGTHQPQHF.

J is TRBJ1-1 and V is TRBV28; a weak D match, TRBD1 (6 bases). V dropped 6 bases and J dropped 1 base, with 12 bases sitting between them. The CDR3 is 14 residues long. Germline V gives CDR1 MDHEN, CDR2 SYDVKM. CDR3 loop: CASSPGGANTEAFF. CDR3 coding DNA: TGTGCCAGCAGCCCCGGGGGGGCGAACACTGAAGCTTTCTTT.

V is TRBV6-1 and J is TRBJ1-3; no clear D. Germline CDR1 and CDR2: MNHNS and SASEGT. The CDR3 covers 14 residues. Between the trimmed V and J ends, which lost 2 bases and 3 bases, there was a span of 8 bases. CDR3 DNA: TGTGCCAGCAGTGAACGTGGCGGTGGAAACACCATATATTTT. Amino acids: CASSERGGGNTIYF.

This chain joins TRBV11-2 and TRBJ1-1; 8 bases agree with TRBD1. V lost 1 base and J lost 4; bases outside the gene matches: 14. The CDR3 has 18 residues. From germline, CDR1 is SGHAT and CDR2 FQNNGV. CDR3 sequence: CASSLGPVEQGVGTEAFF. The DNA for the CDR3 is TGTGCCAGCAGCTTAGGCCCAGTAGAACAGGGGGTAGGCACTGAAGCTTTCTTT.

The genes are TRBV30 and TRBJ2-1; a weak D match, TRBD2 (6 bases). Germline V gene lookup returns CDR1 GTSNPN and CDR2 SVGIG (reference sequence). The CDR3 is made up of 11 amino acids. The DNA for the CDR3 is TGTGCTCTAGCGTTGGGAAATGAGCAGTTCTTC. The encoded protein is CALALGNEQFF.

This clone occurred a few times. The V call is TRBV5-6, the J call TRBJ1-2; maybe TRBD1 (6 bases). CDR3 length: 12 amino acids. Trimming pared 6 bases from V and 5 bases from J, leaving 11 bases between. The germline V gene has CDR1 SGHDT and CDR2 YYEEEE. Here the CDR3 DNA reads TGTGCCAGCACTCTAGGGGGTTATGGCTACACCTTC. Translated: CASTLGGYGYTF.

There are a few counts of this clone. V and J are TRBV4-1 and TRBJ2-7; D might be TRBD1 (7 bases). V gave up 6 bases and J gave up 3 bases, with 21 bases separating them. CDR3 length: 16 amino acids. CDR1 and CDR2 (germline): MGHRA, YSYEKL. DNA for the CDR3: TGCGCCAGCAGACTACTCCCGGAGGGGGACAGCTACGAGCAGTACTTC. Its protein is CASRLLPEGDSYEQYF.

The chain carries TRBV23-1 and TRBJ2-2; D gene ambiguous. TRBV23-1 is an ORF, with its function uncertain. Trimming cost V 3 bases and J 11 bases, with 19 bases left between them. The CDR3 is 15 amino acids. The CDR3 bases are TGCGCCAGCAGTCACGGCCCACGGCCGATACTAGAGCTGTTTTTT. This gives the protein CASSHGPRPILELFF.

In its sample, this clone was seen once. One end of the junction does not line up with germline, which may come from a read error. CDR3 residues: CASRSGQGPDGCTF. The CDR3 bases are TGTGCCAGCAGATCCGGACAGGGCCCAGATGGCTGCACCTTC. The chain employs TRBV2 and TRBJ1-2; 8 nucleotides agree with TRBD1. The germline V gene encodes CDR1 SNHLY and CDR2 FYNNEI. This CDR3 has 14 residues.

The rearrangement uses TRBV30 and TRBJ2-4, with 7 bases fitting TRBD2. The germline V gene has CDR1 GTSNPN and CDR2 SVGIG (reference sequence). This CDR3 is 24 amino acids long. With 0 bases clipped from V and 0 bases from J, the junction kept 29 bases outside the gene matches. The DNA of the CDR3 is TGTGCCTGGAGTGTATCGGGGGGAGACAGTCGATTTTCCAGCTTGTGGGGAGCCAAAAACATTCAGTACTTC. Its translation is CAWSVSGGDSRFSSLWGAKNIQYF.

The chain combines TRBV6-5 with TRBJ1-1; D is undetermined. Germline V gene sequence: CDR1 MNHEY, CDR2 SVGAGI. V shed 2 bases and J shed 1 base, with 5 bases lying between them. CDR3 length: 13 residues. CDR3 DNA: TGTGCCAGCAGTTACCAATCGAACACTGAAGCTTTCTTT. Amino acids: CASSYQSNTEAFF.

This chain connects TRBV5-5 to TRBJ2-5, with 8 bases fitting TRBD1. Per germline, CDR1 SGHKS and CDR2 YYEKEE (reference sequence). The CDR3 sequence is 17 residues long. V lost 5 bases to trimming and J lost 1 base; unmatched junction nucleotides: 13. The CDR3 DNA reads as TGTGCCAGCAGAACTAGACCGACAGGGGCTAGCCAAGAGACCCAGTACTTC. Translating gives CASRTRPTGASQETQYF.

This clone was picked up a small number of times. This chain connects TRBV6-5 to TRBJ1-2; D is undetermined. The germline V and J ends were trimmed by 2 bases and 4 bases, with 11 bases remaining between them. CDR1 is MNHEY, CDR2 SVGAGI, per germline. This CDR3 contains 14 residues. The CDR3 nucleotides read TGTGCCAGCAGTTACGGAGGGAACCTCTATGGCTACACCTTC. Translated, it gives CASSYGGNLYGYTF.

The J gene is TRBJ2-3, the V gene TRBV7-2, with TRBD2 matching 8 bases. The V gene's germline CDR1 is SGHTA and CDR2 FQGNSA. V lost 2 bases to trimming and J lost 0 bases; unmatched junction nucleotides: 1. This CDR3 contains 15 residues. DNA for the CDR3: TGTGCCAGCAGCTTAACGGGAGGGAGCACAGATACGCAGTATTTT. It codes for CASSLTGGSTDTQYF.

The V gene is TRBV27, the J gene TRBJ1-2; 10 bases map to TRBD1. The CDR3 is made up of 15 amino acids. V lost 4 bases, J lost 5 bases, and 7 bases stayed unmatched. Germline V gene data show CDR1 as MNHEY and CDR2 as SMNVEV (reference sequence). CDR3: CASSSDRGMWYGYTF. The CDR3, as DNA: TGTGCCAGCAGTTCGGACAGGGGGATGTGGTATGGCTACACCTTC.

V gene TRBV28 combines with J gene TRBJ2-5; D not resolved. The CDR3 loop spans 11 amino acids. Germline V lookup: CDR1 MDHEN, CDR2 SYDVKM. V lost 5 bases and J 5 bases, leaving 6 bases between the germline ends. This CDR3 is CASSTPETQYF. The CDR3 DNA reads TGTGCCAGCAGTACTCCGGAGACCCAGTACTTC.

The gene calls are TRBV6-1 and TRBJ2-3; 7 bases are shared with TRBD1. The CDR3 is 13 residues long. Looked up from germline, CDR1 is MNHNS and CDR2 is SASEGT. The V and J ends lost 6 bases and 6 bases, in that order; junction bases with no gene match: 6. CDR3 DNA: TGTGCCAGCAGGCAGCCCAGGGGGGATACGCAGTATTTT. It translates to CASRQPRGDTQYF.

This clone was counted a few times. The rearrangement links TRBV6-1 to TRBJ2-4; 7 nucleotides match TRBD2. The CDR3 is made up of 17 amino acids. Trimming at V came to 4 bases and at J to 3 bases, leaving 12 bases not matched to a gene. Germline V gene sequence: CDR1 MNHNS, CDR2 SASEGT. The CDR3 region has the DNA TGTGCCAGCAGTGTCGGGACGCAGTGGGGGGGCAAAAACATTCAGTACTTC. Its translation: CASSVGTQWGGKNIQYF.

The gene calls are TRBV27 and TRBJ2-3; a possible D gene is TRBD2 (6 bases). This CDR3 is 18 amino acids long. CDR1 and CDR2 from the germline V gene are MNHEY and SMNVEV (reference sequence). The germline V and J ends were trimmed by 11 bases and 5 bases, with 32 bases remaining between them. The CDR3 region has the DNA TGTGCCGGATACGGACTATCCCGAAAGATGAAAAAGGTAGATACGCAGTATTTT. As protein: CAGYGLSRKMKKVDTQYF.

In its sample, this clone was seen a few times. This chain joins TRBV9 and TRBJ2-1; D might be TRBD2 (5 bases). Germline loops: CDR1 SGDLS, CDR2 YYNGEE. V was cut by 3 bases and J by 8 bases, with 12 bases left in between. This CDR3 comprises 13 residues. The CDR3, as DNA: TGTGCCAGCAGCGCACGTACTAGAGATGAGCAGTTCTTC. It codes for CASSARTRDEQFF.

In the case of this clone: Mismatch with germline at one junction end may stem from a read error. The chain employs TRBV7-9 and TRBJ1-1; 9 nucleotides align to TRBD1. Germline V gene sequence: CDR1 SEHNR, CDR2 FQNEAQ (reference sequence). The CDR3 is made up of 12 amino acids. As DNA, the CDR3 is TGTTCCAGCAGTTCTACAGGGGGCTTGGCTTTCTTT. Translating it yields CSSSSTGGLAFF.

The chain recombines TRBV4-2 with TRBJ1-1, with D unresolved. Trimming shortened V by 0 bases and J by 4 bases, and 12 bases separated the two germline ends. Germline lookup yields CDR1 LGHNA and CDR2 YNFKEQ. The CDR3 consists of 15 residues. The CDR3 loop reads CASSQDSSGSTEAFF. CDR3 DNA: TGTGCCAGCAGCCAAGATTCATCGGGGAGCACTGAAGCTTTCTTT.

V is TRBV2 and J is TRBJ2-6, with D perhaps matching TRBD1 (6 bases). The V gene's germline CDR1 is SNHLY and CDR2 FYNNEI. V was cut by 5 bases and J by 2 bases, with 10 bases left in between. CDR3 length: 15 amino acids. CDR3 nucleotide sequence: TGTGCCAGCAGTCAACAGGGAGCTGGGGCCAACGTCCTGACTTTC. Encoded protein: CASSQQGAGANVLTF.

The table lists this clone with a count of one. V and J are TRBV5-5 and TRBJ2-7; D not resolved. Germline assignment: CDR1 SGHKS and CDR2 YYEKEE (reference sequence). With 4 bases removed from V and 5 bases from J, the gap between germline ends came to 10 bases. CDR3 length equals 12 residues. The CDR3, as DNA: TGTGCCAGCAGCCGAACAGACCACGAGCAGTACTTC. This sequence encodes CASSRTDHEQYF. Filled out from reference TRBV5-5 and TRBJ2-7, the complete variable domain reads DAGVTQSPTHLIKTRGQQVTLRCSPISGHKSVSWYQQVLGQGPQFIFQYYEKEERGRGNFPDRFSARQFPNYSSELNVNALLLGDSALYLCASSRTDHEQYFGPGTRLTVT.

The chain joins TRBV6-5 to TRBJ2-6, with TRBD2 identical over 7 bases. Germline V gene lookup returns CDR1 MNHEY and CDR2 SVGAGI. The CDR3 contains 15 residues. V was pared by 3 bases and J by 3 bases, with 2 bases of the junction left unmatched. The CDR3: CASSYSGGGANVLTF. CDR3 sequence (DNA): TGTGCCAGCAGTTATTCGGGGGGTGGGGCCAACGTCCTGACTTTC.

The chain carries TRBV4-2 and TRBJ2-2; 11 bases are a match to TRBD2. CDR3 length: 19 amino acids. V shed 2 bases and J 0 bases; nucleotides not matched to a gene: 8. Germline values: CDR1 LGHNA, CDR2 YNFKEQ. CDR3 coding DNA: TGTGCCAGCAGCCAACTCGGGACTAGCGGAATATCGAACACCGGGGAGCTGTTTTTT. Its protein product is CASSQLGTSGISNTGELFF.

This clone showed up just once. CDR3 protein: CASSYRGGSTDTQYF. The CDR3 DNA is TGTGCCAGCAGTTACCGAGGTGGGAGCACAGATACGCAGTATTTT. The V and J genes are TRBV6-6 and TRBJ2-3; D is undetermined. Trimming removed 2 bases at V and 0 bases at J, with 9 bases between. The CDR3 is 15 amino acids. Germline values: CDR1 MNHNY, CDR2 SVGAGI (reference sequence).

The chain is built from TRBV28 and TRBJ1-6; tentative D call: TRBD1 (6 bases). The V gene lost 3 bases and the J gene lost 9 bases, with 12 bases spanning the gap. CDR3 length: 14 residues. Germline V CDR1 and CDR2: MDHEN, SYDVKM. The CDR3 nucleotides are TGTGCCAGCAGTTTCACAGGGAGGGCTTCACCCCTCCACTTT. This encodes CASSFTGRASPLHF.

DNA for the CDR3: TGCAGCGTTGAAGATGGCAGGTCCCCAGATACGCAGTATTTT. Its protein product is CSVEDGRSPDTQYF. V is TRBV29-1 and J is TRBJ2-3; D not resolved. Germline CDR1 and CDR2: SQVTM and ANQGSEA. This CDR3 contains 14 residues. The germline V and J ends were trimmed by 0 bases and 4 bases, with 11 bases remaining between them.

This rearrangement joins TRBV5-1 to TRBJ1-5, with TRBD1 as a possible D gene (5 bases). This CDR3 comprises 14 residues. V was trimmed by 4 bases and J by 8 bases, leaving 16 bases between them. The germline gives CDR1 SGHRS, CDR2 YFSETQ. The CDR3 loop reads CASSRRGGVEPQHF. In DNA, the CDR3 is TGCGCCAGCAGCCGGCGGGGGGGTGTGGAGCCCCAGCATTTT.